This TCR beta chain comes out of a study of T cells in Graves' hyperthyroidism and ophthalmopathy (dated by TCRdb to about 2019). A note on the overall study: Peripheral blood samples were taken at the time of initial diagnosis, prior to any treatment. A discovery cohort of 95 to 100 patients, 43 with Graves' ophthalmopathy and under 60 with stable Graves' hyperthyroidism, was used to find distinguishing TCR V-J signatures. TCR Vbeta CDR3 sequencing of 135 peripheral blood samples (over 40 ophthalmopathy, 75 or so hyperthyroidism and roughly 17 progressor patients) is reported in the paper. The study also compared thyroid tissue and blood T-cell repertoires from several Graves' hyperthyroidism patients. After sampling, hyperthyroidism patients received methimazole starting at 30 mg daily, and ophthalmopathy patients received high-dose intravenous methylprednisolone. Prospective prediction of ophthalmopathy was tested in an independent validation cohort of 18 to 20 hyperthyroidism patients and 15 to 17 patients who later progressed to ophthalmopathy. For training and testing, the 80 to 100 patients in the discovery cohort were randomly divided in a 7:3 ratio.

Broader findings and caveats from the paper: In validation, the model predicted progression to ophthalmopathy with over 65% sensitivity and 72% to 85% specificity, a median of roughly seven months before onset. Ophthalmopathy was separated from stable hyperthyroidism by a 13 V-J signature model, with over 85% sensitivity and roughly 84% specificity obtained in cross-validation and 80%/75% obtained in testing. Blood samples also contained most of the expanded thyroid clonotypes (frequency above 0.001), which suggests that blood repertoires may reflect thyroid immune responses. Sample size was not statistically predetermined, and blinding of investigators to group allocation was not performed.

This clonotype was recorded many times. Its antigen remains unidentified. Base qualities are not at hand, and no much larger clone is one base apart. In the ophthalmopathy patients, disease was moderately to severely active, with a Clinical Activity Score of 3 or more, a NOSPECS grade of 4 or more, and a duration of less than 3 months. The study excluded patients with uncontrolled infections, other autoimmune diseases, pregnancy or lactation. Diagnoses were established on the basis of clinical symptoms, serum thyroxine and TRAb, thyroid ultrasound, and orbital computed tomography. Ficoll-Paque density gradient centrifugation was used to isolate PBMCs from about 10 ml of fresh peripheral blood. Total RNA was extracted using Trizol reagent, and RNA quality was assessed on an Agilent 2100 Bioanalyzer. Amplification of TCR beta CDR3 regions was carried out from RNA transcripts. For the first round of RT-PCR on the TCR CDR3, the HTBI primer set was used together with the Qiagen OneStep RT-PCR kit. The libraries were constructed in a second round of multiplex PCR and then size-selected and purified. Paired-end sequencing of the libraries was performed with 100 bp reads on an Illumina HiSeq2000. On the authors' methods: SOAPnuke was used to process the raw data, with reads discarded if the reads contained adapters or uncalled bases, had a mean Phred below 15, or lacked an exact constant-primer or identifier match. COPE v1.2.5 was used to merge high-quality paired reads, and clonotypes were defined as unique nucleotide sequences. Clonotypes were aligned to IMGT TRBV, TRBD and TRBJ reference segments using MiTCR v1.1. Only V-J combinations with frequency above 0.0001, covering approximately 99% of repertoires, were analysed. The TCS score was defined as F50 (clonal expansion) divided by E x V (chaos), with BLOSUM62-based TCRdist calculated between CDR3 peptides within each V-J. Welch's t-statistics and random forest reduced approximately 520 V-J features to 13, which were used in a naive Bayes classifier (R e1071). Clones were called with MiXCR by TCRdb after fastp trimmed the public reads at Q25, and only in-frame beta chains were retained. Every distinct CDR3 protein forms one entry, paired with its most common genes and DNA. The V and J calls reflect TCRdb's pipeline rather than the authors' work. This sample lists about 270,000 distinct CDR3 sequences; about 20% were detected once. In total, the top ten clones hold about 60% of the sample.

The CDR3 has 12 amino acids, counting the end cysteine and phenylalanine. The entry retains the CDR3 DNA only, 36 bases that are in frame from base 1. V is clipped by 3 bases and J by 7 bases, and the sequence between their germline boundaries is 10 bases long. Reading the germline V gene gives CDR1 MDHEN and CDR2 SYDVKM. The source is a man aged 25-45 years with Graves' ophthalmopathy. Recombination connected TRBV28 to TRBJ2-7, with the identity of the D gene unclear. Sequencing was performed on blood. The DNA sequence is given as TGTGCCAGCAGTTTGTTGCGACGGGAGCAGTACTTC. The translation is CASSLLRREQYF.